The 16 T cell receptor beta chains in this list originate from one sample, sequenced in a study of blood T cell repertoires in COVID-19. Only in-frame clones appear in the TCRdb table, and some are missing; sequencing was by immunoSEQ multiplex PCR. The sample has under 300,000 clones, around nine tenths seen once. Sequenced material: PBMCs or T cells enriched from blood (not recorded which). Receptors originate from a woman under 30 who had recovered from COVID-19.

The chain has TRBV19 and TRBJ1-5; 8 bases line up with TRBD1. J was trimmed by 0 bases and V by 1 base; bases with no gene match: 14. The CDR3 sequence is 20 residues long. In germline, CDR1 is LNHDA, CDR2 SQIVND (reference sequence). This chain's CDR3 is CASSIAGSGGVKGSNQPQHF. The CDR3, as DNA: TGTGCCAGTAGTATAGCAGGTTCAGGGGGCGTGAAAGGTAGCAATCAGCCCCAGCATTTT. The whole variable domain, remainder taken from reference TRBV19 and TRBJ1-5, is DGGITQSPKYLFRKEGQNVTLSCEQNLNHDAMYWYRQDPGQGLRLIYYSQIVNDFQKGDIAEGYSVSREKKESFPLTVTSAQKNPTAFYLCASSIAGSGGVKGSNQPQHFGDGTRLSIL.

The genes are TRBV27 and TRBJ2-1, with 7 bases aligning to TRBD2. Per germline, CDR1 MNHEY and CDR2 SMNVEV (reference sequence). J lost 4 bases, V lost 4 bases, and 7 bases had no gene match. The CDR3 totals 15 residues. DNA of the CDR3: TGTGCCAGCAGTTCCTACGGGACTATTTACAATGAGCAGTTCTTC. Translating it yields CASSSYGTIYNEQFF.

V usage is TRBV19 and J usage is TRBJ1-5; D remains unclear. This CDR3 contains 13 residues. Trimming removed 11 bases from V and 0 bases from J, with 11 bases in between. CDR1 is LNHDA and CDR2 is SQIVND in the germline V gene (reference sequence). CDR3 amino acids: CASAGYSNQPQHF. The CDR3 DNA sequence: TGTGCCTCGGCGGGATATAGCAATCAGCCCCAGCATTTT.

V and J are TRBV20-1 and TRBJ1-2; 7 nucleotides align to TRBD1. The junction had 8 bases not matched to a gene; V was cut back by 6 bases and J by 4 bases. The CDR3 consists of 13 residues. Germline values: CDR1 DFQATT, CDR2 SNEGSKA (reference sequence). CDR3: CSASLQGLYGYTF. CDR3 in DNA: TGCAGTGCCAGTTTACAGGGGCTCTATGGCTACACCTTC.

This chain uses TRBV18 with TRBJ1-1; D might be TRBD1 (5 bases). CDR3 length: 13 residues. Between the trimmed V and J ends, which lost 5 bases and 5 bases, there was a span of 12 bases. Looked up from germline, CDR1 is KGHSH and CDR2 is LQKENI. This CDR3 reads CASSAGLETEAFF. CDR3 sequence (DNA): TGTGCCAGCTCAGCAGGGCTGGAGACTGAAGCTTTCTTT.

The chain is built from TRBV13 and TRBJ2-1; 7 nucleotides match TRBD2. The germline CDR1 and CDR2 sequences are PRHDT and FYEKMQ (reference sequence). The CDR3 has 14 amino acids. V lost 5 bases and J lost 10; bases outside the gene matches: 11. This chain's CDR3 is CASSLHRELAEQFF. CDR3 DNA: TGTGCCAGCAGCCTACATCGGGAACTAGCGGAGCAGTTCTTC.

The V call is TRBV9, the J call TRBJ2-3; 9 nucleotides agree with TRBD2. The ends lost 4 bases at V and 2 bases at J; junction bases unmatched: 8. The germline V gene encodes CDR1 SGDLS and CDR2 YYNGEE. CDR3 length: 16 amino acids. The chain's CDR3 is CASSQAGGWNTDTQYF. CDR3 bases: TGTGCCAGCAGCCAAGCGGGGGGTTGGAACACAGATACGCAGTATTTT.

The chain joins TRBV24-1 to TRBJ2-7; TRBD2 matches 7 bases. The CDR3 runs 14 residues. CDR1 KGHDR and CDR2 SFDVKD come from the germline V gene. With 6 bases clipped from V and 5 bases from J, the junction kept 9 bases outside the gene matches. Here the CDR3 reads CATSRGGLVDEQYF. The DNA of the CDR3 is TGTGCCACCAGTCGGGGAGGGCTAGTCGACGAGCAGTACTTC.

V gene TRBV9 combines with J gene TRBJ1-2; tentative D call: TRBD1 (5 bases). The CDR3 spans 14 residues. Trimming removed 7 bases at V and 1 base at J, with 14 bases between. Germline V gives CDR1 SGDLS, CDR2 YYNGEE. The CDR3 DNA follows: TGTGCCAGCGGGGCAGGCGAAATTAACTATGGCTACACCTTC. Its protein product is CASGAGEINYGYTF. The full variable domain, in which reference TRBV9 and TRBJ1-2 provide the parts outside the CDR3, is DSGVTQTPKHLITATGQRVTLRCSPRSGDLSVYWYQQSLDQGLQFLIQYYNGEERAKGNILERFSAQQFPDLHSELNLSSLELGDSALYFCASGAGEINYGYTFGSGTRLTVV.

This chain uses TRBV9 with TRBJ1-1; D possibly corresponds to TRBD1 (5 bases). The CDR3 covers 13 residues. Trimming took off 4 bases at V and 6 bases at J, with 13 bases between the two ends. Germline V gene lookup returns CDR1 SGDLS and CDR2 YYNGEE. The CDR3 loop is CASSPVGGAEAFF. The CDR3 DNA reads TGTGCCAGCAGCCCAGTGGGGGGTGCTGAAGCTTTCTTT.

This clone was counted a single time. The chain recombines TRBV19 with TRBJ2-7; 10 nucleotides align to TRBD1. V lost 3 bases, J lost 4 bases, and 6 bases stayed unmatched. The germline V gene has CDR1 LNHDA and CDR2 SQIVND (reference sequence). CDR3 length: 15 residues. The CDR3 DNA reads as TGTGCCAGTAGTATCCCGGGACAGGGGTTATACGAGCAGTACTTC. This gives the protein CASSIPGQGLYEQYF.

This clone showed up just a few times. J is TRBJ1-6 and V is TRBV7-9; TRBD1 might be the D (5 bases). The CDR3 has 15 residues. Trimming stripped 1 base from V and 8 bases from J, with 12 bases between. Germline V gene sequence: CDR1 SEHNR, CDR2 FQNEAQ (reference sequence). The CDR3 sequence: CASSLGAGSDSPLHF. CDR3 bases: TGTGCCAGCAGCTTAGGGGCAGGGTCGGATTCACCCCTCCACTTT.

This chain joins TRBV14 and TRBJ1-2; tentative D call: TRBD1 (5 bases). The ends were cut back, 1 base at V and 3 bases at J, with 9 bases in the middle. Germline-derived CDR1 and CDR2 are SGHDN and FVKESK. The length of the CDR3 is 14 residues. The DNA for the CDR3 is TGTGCCAGCAGCCAAGGCCGCAGGGACTATGGCTACACCTTC. Its translation: CASSQGRRDYGYTF.

In this sample, this clone turned up once. This rearrangement joins TRBV7-9 to TRBJ2-3; 8 nucleotides align to TRBD1. With 5 bases clipped from V and 3 bases from J, the junction kept 7 bases outside the gene matches. CDR1 SEHNR and CDR2 FQNEAQ come from the germline V gene (reference sequence). The CDR3 has 15 amino acids. For the CDR3, the DNA is TGTGCCAGCAGCCCACAAACAGGGGGGACAGATACGCAGTATTTT. Its translation is CASSPQTGGTDTQYF.

The table lists this clone with a count of one. This chain uses TRBV7-3 with TRBJ1-1; 7 bases fit TRBD1. J was trimmed by 5 bases and V by 5 bases; bases with no gene match: 5. This CDR3 region has 13 residues. The germline gives CDR1 SGHTA, CDR2 FQGTGA. CDR3 residues: CASSPTGETEAFF. The CDR3 bases are TGTGCCAGCAGCCCCACAGGGGAAACTGAAGCTTTCTTT.

V gene TRBV10-3 combines with J gene TRBJ1-3; D is unresolved. There are 13 residues in the CDR3. Per the germline V gene, CDR1 is ENHRY and CDR2 is SYGVKD. V lost 4 bases and J 3 bases, leaving 7 bases between the germline ends. The CDR3: CAISGPGGNTIYF. CDR3 nucleotide sequence: TGTGCCATCAGTGGGCCAGGTGGAAACACCATATATTTT.